Following are 25 T cell receptor beta chains from one sample sequenced in a study of cytomegalovirus exposure and HLA in healthy donors (dated by TCRdb to 2016 to 2017). Libraries came from the immunoSEQ multiplex PCR assay. A mixture of 60 forward primers for TCR Vbeta segments and 13 reverse primers for TCR Jbeta segments was used in the multiplex PCR. TCRdb obtained this table from immuneACCESS and retained in-frame rearrangements with V and J assigned. These tables miss some clones; where compared with another copy, unresolved V genes account for less than half of the shortfall, and the remainder is unexplained. The sample records around 140,000 clones, roughly 74% of which are singletons. The ten largest make up about 2.2% of the sample. Sequencing input: PBMCs. The receptors stem from a woman between 18 and 30 years old in good health and CMV-seropositive.

The V and J genes are TRBV9 and TRBJ2-7; D is unclear. Germline V gives CDR1 SGDLS, CDR2 YYNGEE. The CDR3 consists of 12 residues. With 0 bases removed from V and 6 bases from J, the gap between germline ends came to 7 bases. CDR3 nucleotide sequence: TGTGCCAGCAGCGTAGACTACGGCGAGCAGTACTTC. It is translated as CASSVDYGEQYF.

The V and J genes are TRBV6-1 and TRBJ2-1, with D possibly being TRBD2 (6 bases). CDR1 is MNHNS, CDR2 SASEGT, per germline. V lost 2 bases and J 8 bases, leaving 10 bases between the germline ends. The CDR3 has 13 residues. DNA of the CDR3: TGTGCCAGCAGTGAACCGGGGGTTCATGAGCAGTTCTTC. Protein: CASSEPGVHEQFF.

This clone has just one count. The V gene is TRBV7-2, the J gene TRBJ1-5; 8 bases are shared with TRBD1. The germline V gene has CDR1 SGHTA and CDR2 FQGNSA. Trimming cost V 5 bases and J 3 bases; bases outside gene matches: 6. This CDR3 spans 15 amino acids. The CDR3 is CASSPRTGSNQPQHF. CDR3 DNA: TGTGCCAGCAGCCCTAGGACAGGGTCCAATCAGCCCCAGCATTTT.

This chain links TRBV7-9 with TRBJ2-7, with 7 bases identical to TRBD1. The V segment lost 5 bases and the J segment 2 bases; nucleotides outside the gene matches: 9. Germline CDR1 reads SEHNR; CDR2 reads FQNEAQ (reference sequence). The CDR3 is made up of 15 amino acids. CDR3 sequence (DNA): TGTGCCAGCAGCCCTTCAACAGGGGAACCCTACGAGCAGTACTTC. Translated, it gives CASSPSTGEPYEQYF.

The J gene is TRBJ2-5, the V gene TRBV7-9; 7 bases map to TRBD2. The CDR3 length is 12 residues. Per germline, CDR1 SEHNR and CDR2 FQNEAQ (reference sequence). V was clipped by 5 bases and J by 10 bases; unmatched bases: 7. Written as DNA, the CDR3 is TGTGCCAGCAGCCGTTACGGCGGGGGCCAGTACTTC. Residues: CASSRYGGGQYF.

V and J are TRBV6-4 and TRBJ2-1, with 9 positions matching TRBD2. Germline trimming cut 4 bases from V and 8 bases from J; bases unmatched to any gene: 9. The CDR3 is 15 amino acids. Per germline, CDR1 MRHNA and CDR2 SNTAGT. The CDR3 here is CASSVRGGAADEQFF. The CDR3 DNA follows: TGTGCCAGCAGTGTGCGCGGGGGGGCCGCGGATGAGCAGTTCTTC.

J is TRBJ1-4 and V is TRBV10-1; TRBD1 agrees at 8 bases. Germline values: CDR1 WNHNN, CDR2 SYGVQD (reference sequence). The CDR3 totals 16 residues. V lost 7 bases and J lost 7; bases outside the gene matches: 14. Here the CDR3 reads CASILPWDRFVEKLFF. DNA for the CDR3: TGCGCCAGCATTTTACCGTGGGACAGGTTTGTTGAAAAACTGTTTTTT.

This clone came up a few times. The CDR3 region has the DNA TGCGCCAGCAGCTCGGCGAAGGACAGGGTTGGCCACGAGCAGTACTTC. Translating it yields CASSSAKDRVGHEQYF. This chain uses TRBV5-1 with TRBJ2-7; TRBD1 aligns across 8 bases. The CDR3 contains 16 residues. Trimming at V came to 3 bases and at J to 5 bases, leaving 13 bases not matched to a gene. Germline V lookup: CDR1 SGHRS, CDR2 YFSETQ. The entire variable domain, with the rest obtained from reference TRBV5-1 and TRBJ2-7, is as follows: KAGVTQTPRYLIKTRGQQVTLSCSPISGHRSVSWYQQTPGQGLQFLFEYFSETQRNKGNFPGRFSGRQFSNSRSEMNVSTLELGDSALYLCASSSAKDRVGHEQYFGPGTRLTVT.

The rearrangement uses TRBV5-4 and TRBJ1-1; possible D gene TRBD1, 5 bases. Germline assignment: CDR1 SGHNT and CDR2 YYREEE (reference sequence). With 0 bases removed from V and 6 bases from J, the gap between germline ends came to 6 bases. The CDR3 sequence is 12 residues long. The CDR3 loop is CASSLGGPEAFF. The DNA of the CDR3 is TGTGCCAGCAGCTTGGGGGGCCCTGAAGCTTTCTTT.

This chain connects TRBV28 to TRBJ2-7, with D perhaps matching TRBD1 (5 bases). The CDR3 spans 14 residues. Germline V lookup: CDR1 MDHEN, CDR2 SYDVKM. Between the trimmed V and J ends, which lost 8 bases and 2 bases, there was a span of 16 bases. As DNA, the CDR3 is TGTGCCAGCGGCCTATACAGGCCTACCTACGAGCAGTACTTC. It translates to CASGLYRPTYEQYF. Drawing the rest from reference TRBV28 and TRBJ2-7, the complete variable domain is DVKVTQSSRYLVKRTGEKVFLECVQDMDHENMFWYRQDPGLGLRLIYFSYDVKMKEKGDIPEGYSVSREKKERFSLILESASTNQTSMYLCASGLYRPTYEQYFGPGTRLTVT.

V gene TRBV5-1 combines with J gene TRBJ2-7, with a possible D match to TRBD1 (6 bases). The V gene lost 3 bases and the J gene lost 2 bases, with 18 bases spanning the gap. Germline assignment: CDR1 SGHRS and CDR2 YFSETQ. The CDR3 is 16 amino acids. This chain's CDR3 is CASSSYRESGAYEQYF. The CDR3 nucleotides read TGCGCCAGCAGCTCCTACAGGGAAAGTGGAGCCTACGAGCAGTACTTC. Together with reference TRBV5-1 and TRBJ2-7, the CDR3 gives the full variable domain: KAGVTQTPRYLIKTRGQQVTLSCSPISGHRSVSWYQQTPGQGLQFLFEYFSETQRNKGNFPGRFSGRQFSNSRSEMNVSTLELGDSALYLCASSSYRESGAYEQYFGPGTRLTVT.

The chain is built from TRBV6-1 and TRBJ1-1; D not resolved. Trimming took off 2 bases at V and 0 bases at J, with 10 bases between the two ends. This CDR3 comprises 15 residues. Germline loops: CDR1 MNHNS, CDR2 SASEGT. CDR3 residues: CASSEFEGLNTEAFF. The CDR3 region has the DNA TGTGCCAGCAGTGAATTTGAGGGCTTGAACACTGAAGCTTTCTTT.

The chain couples TRBV29-1 to TRBJ1-5, with TRBD1 identical over 8 bases. Losses at the gene ends were 7 bases for V and 5 bases for J; bases not matched to a gene: 7. Germline values: CDR1 SQVTM, CDR2 ANQGSEA. The CDR3 covers 13 residues. The CDR3 region is CSGGQGMDQPQHF. The CDR3 nucleotides read TGCAGCGGCGGACAGGGAATGGATCAGCCCCAGCATTTT.

The J gene is TRBJ2-6, the V gene TRBV5-1; D might be TRBD1 (6 bases). Germline V gene lookup returns CDR1 SGHRS and CDR2 YFSETQ. The CDR3 has 15 amino acids. Trimming took off 4 bases at V and 2 bases at J, with 10 bases between the two ends. The CDR3 is CASSAGVAGANVLTF. CDR3 nucleotides: TGCGCCAGCAGCGCAGGGGTAGCTGGGGCCAACGTCCTGACTTTC.

This clone was seen only a few times. The chain combines TRBV7-2 with TRBJ2-7, with D possibly being TRBD2 (5 bases). The V and J ends lost 7 bases and 0 bases respectively, with 10 bases between them. The CDR3 contains 13 residues. The germline gives CDR1 SGHTA, CDR2 FQGNSA. CDR3 DNA: TGTGCCAGCATGAGGGCTGACTCCTACGAGCAGTACTTC. It is translated as CASMRADSYEQYF.

The chain is built from TRBV5-1 and TRBJ1-3; the match to TRBD1 covers 9 bases. This CDR3 is 15 amino acids long. The germline V gene has CDR1 SGHRS and CDR2 YFSETQ. Losses at the gene ends were 4 bases for V and 7 bases for J; bases not matched to a gene: 9. DNA for the CDR3: TGCGCCAGCAGCCAGGGACAGGGAATAGGGAACACCATATATTTT. It encodes CASSQGQGIGNTIYF. Full variable domain (remainder filled in from reference TRBV5-1 and TRBJ1-3): KAGVTQTPRYLIKTRGQQVTLSCSPISGHRSVSWYQQTPGQGLQFLFEYFSETQRNKGNFPGRFSGRQFSNSRSEMNVSTLELGDSALYLCASSQGQGIGNTIYFGEGSWLTVV.

This clone was seen once. This chain links TRBV7-2 with TRBJ2-5; 10 bases match TRBD2. The CDR3 is made up of 20 amino acids. The V gene's germline CDR1 is SGHTA and CDR2 FQGNSA. The trim removed 0 bases at V and 5 bases at J, leaving 18 bases unmatched. The CDR3 nucleotides read TGTGCCAGCAGCTTAGCTGGGTGGGCTAGCGGGGGTCAGGGGTGGGAGACCCAGTACTTC. Translated: CASSLAGWASGGQGWETQYF. Using reference TRBV7-2 and TRBJ2-5 for the parts outside the CDR3, the full variable domain is GAGVSQSPSNKVTEKGKDVELRCDPISGHTALYWYRQSLGQGLEFLIYFQGNSAPDKSGLPSDRFSAERTGGSVSTLTIQRTQQEDSAVYLCASSLAGWASGGQGWETQYFGPGTRLLVL.

The rearrangement uses TRBV11-3 and TRBJ2-1; 10 bases are a match to TRBD1. The germline gives CDR1 SGHNT, CDR2 YENEEA. The CDR3 contains 15 residues. V lost 0 bases to trimming and J lost 6 bases; unmatched junction nucleotides: 2. The CDR3 DNA sequence: TGTGCCAGCAGCTTAGAGGGACAGGGGCCCAATGAGCAGTTCTTC. It yields the protein CASSLEGQGPNEQFF.

The V gene is TRBV19, the J gene TRBJ1-1, with D tentatively TRBD1 (5 bases). V was shortened by 6 bases and J by 1 base, with 12 bases between the two germline ends. The germline CDR1 and CDR2 sequences are LNHDA and SQIVND (reference sequence). CDR3 length: 14 residues. CDR3 sequence: CASSRVGTNTEAFF. CDR3 sequence (DNA): TGTGCCAGTAGCAGGGTCGGAACGAACACTGAAGCTTTCTTT.

V is TRBV18 and J is TRBJ2-3, with TRBD1 matching over 7 bases. Germline values: CDR1 KGHSH, CDR2 LQKENI. The CDR3 covers 15 residues. Germline trimming cut 5 bases from V and 4 bases from J; bases unmatched to any gene: 9. CDR3 DNA: TGTGCCAGCTCAGACAGGGTGACGGTCCCAGATACGCAGTATTTT. Protein product: CASSDRVTVPDTQYF.

This clone showed up just once. V and J are TRBV6-6 and TRBJ2-7; 10 bases match TRBD1. The CDR3 covers 14 residues. V trimming: 2 bases; J trimming: 5 bases; junction bases outside the gene matches: 3. CDR1 is MNHNY and CDR2 is SVGAGI in the germline V gene (reference sequence). The CDR3, as DNA: TGTGCCAGCAGTTACGATGGGACAGGGGACGAGCAGTACTTC. Protein: CASSYDGTGDEQYF.

This rearrangement joins TRBV9 to TRBJ2-5, with TRBD1 matching 9 bases. The V gene's germline CDR1 is SGDLS and CDR2 YYNGEE. The V gene end was trimmed by 6 bases and the J gene end by 7 bases; junction bases not matched to a gene: 4. The CDR3 sequence is 12 residues long. The CDR3 bases are TGTGCCAGCAACCGACAGGGGGGGACCCAGTACTTC. The encoded protein is CASNRQGGTQYF.

This clone was counted only a few times. V and J are TRBV7-9 and TRBJ1-1; a possible D gene is TRBD1 (5 bases). Germline lookup yields CDR1 SEHNR and CDR2 FQNEAQ (reference sequence). Deletions cut 1 base from V and 7 bases from J, with 10 bases between. The CDR3 length is 13 residues. In nucleotides, the CDR3 is TGTGCCAGCAGCTTAGGGCTCACAGGTGAAGCTTTCTTT. Protein: CASSLGLTGEAFF.

The chain recombines TRBV29-1 with TRBJ2-2; D perhaps matches TRBD1 (6 bases). The CDR3 spans 15 residues. The ends were cut back, 5 bases at V and 0 bases at J, with 13 bases in the middle. Germline V gene data show CDR1 as SQVTM and CDR2 as ANQGSEA. The CDR3: CSVKDRRSNTGELFF. The CDR3 coding sequence is TGCAGCGTTAAGGACAGAAGATCGAACACCGGGGAGCTGTTTTTT.

The V call is TRBV27, the J call TRBJ1-1; maybe TRBD1 (6 bases). CDR3 length equals 14 residues. The germline V and J ends were trimmed by 8 bases and 7 bases, with 20 bases remaining between them. Germline CDR1 and CDR2: MNHEY and SMNVEV (reference sequence). The CDR3 loop is CASGSRRDTNEAFF. In DNA, the CDR3 is TGTGCCAGCGGCTCACGCCGGGACACAAATGAAGCTTTCTTT.